This TCR beta chain was found in a study of CD8+CD57+ T cells in acquired aplastic anemia. Looking at the study overall: DNA recovered from sorted CD4+ and CD8+ cells had a mean of about 3.5 ug. CD4+ cells from healthy donors averaged around 9.9 million reads.

Profiles of TCR beta VDJ and CDR3 were generated from a genomic DNA template. MiXCR, applied by TCRdb to the reads, yields one record per CDR3 protein. The sample consists of about 130,000 distinct CDR3 sequences, around 50% of them appearing once. The study, taken as a whole, reports: No significant patient-versus-control difference appeared in CD8+ Simpson's diversity. Shared by patients and controls, around 27 CD8+ CDR3s were abundant in patients.

CDR3 length equals 15 residues. The ends lost 4 bases at V and 7 bases at J; junction bases unmatched: 10. Germline loops: CDR1 SGDLS, CDR2 YYNGEE. The sample holds many counts of this clonotype. Its target is unknown. The chain carries TRBV9 and TRBJ1-5, with TRBD1 identical over 8 bases. Sequencing input: sorted CD4+, CD8+, or CD8+CD57+ T cells (not recorded which) from PBMCs. The source is a human donor in good health, serving as a control. Written as DNA, the CDR3 is TGTGCCAGCAGCCCAGGGGGCCACGCCGAACAGCCCCAGCATTTT. Amino acid sequence: CASSPGGHAEQPQHF.